The entry below gives a single T cell receptor beta chain sequence along with its context. This specimen comes from a study of blood T cell repertoires in COVID-19. The overall study: The origin of the acute and convalescent COVID-19 samples was the United States, Italy and Spain. PBMCs, B-cell-depleted T cells, or T cells were the source of the cDNA or gDNA that made up the material.

Under the authors' procedure: Reference gene primer amplification in the assay estimated nucleated cell counts. This table comes from immunoSEQ multiplex PCR, and its TCRdb copy is limited to in-frame clones, with some not included. The V and J calls and clone size were taken over from that table, and D and trimming were inferred from the DNA. Of some 340,000 clones in the sample, around four fifths were seen once. The clonotype was recovered from a man under 40 with active or convalescent COVID-19. Sequencing was carried out using peripheral blood.

CDR3 amino acids: CASSLPGGIRDIQYF. CDR3 DNA sequence: TGTGCCAGCAGTCTCCCAGGGGGCATCAGGGACATTCAGTACTTC. The chain is built from TRBV28 and TRBJ2-4, with TRBD1 matching over 8 bases. CDR1 is MDHEN, CDR2 SYDVKM, per germline. The CDR3 spans 15 residues. The V and J ends lost 5 bases and 8 bases, in that order; junction bases with no gene match: 11.